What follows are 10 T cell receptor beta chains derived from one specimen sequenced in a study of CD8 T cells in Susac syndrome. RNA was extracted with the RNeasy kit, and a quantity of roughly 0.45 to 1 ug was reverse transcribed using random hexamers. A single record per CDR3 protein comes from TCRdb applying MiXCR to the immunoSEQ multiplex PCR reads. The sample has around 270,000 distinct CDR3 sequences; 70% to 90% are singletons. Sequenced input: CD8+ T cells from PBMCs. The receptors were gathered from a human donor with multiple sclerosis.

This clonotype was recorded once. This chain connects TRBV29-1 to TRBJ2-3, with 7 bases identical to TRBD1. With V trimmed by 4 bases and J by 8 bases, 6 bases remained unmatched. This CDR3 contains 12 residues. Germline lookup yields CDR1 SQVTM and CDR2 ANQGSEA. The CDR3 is CSVVGQMGTQYF. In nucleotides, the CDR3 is TGCAGCGTTGTGGGACAGATGGGTACGCAGTATTTT.

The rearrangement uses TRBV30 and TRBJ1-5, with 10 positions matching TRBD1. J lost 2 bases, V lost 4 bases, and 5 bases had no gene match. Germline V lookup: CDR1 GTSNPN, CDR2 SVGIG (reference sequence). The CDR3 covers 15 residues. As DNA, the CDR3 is TGTGCCTGGAACCCGGGGACAGGGGGCAATCAGCCCCAGCATTTT. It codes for CAWNPGTGGNQPQHF.

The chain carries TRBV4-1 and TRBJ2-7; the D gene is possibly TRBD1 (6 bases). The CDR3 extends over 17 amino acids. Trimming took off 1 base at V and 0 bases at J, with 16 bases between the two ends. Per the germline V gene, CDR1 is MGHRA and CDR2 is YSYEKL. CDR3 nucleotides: TGCGCCAGCAGCCAAGTGCCGACAGGACGAAGCTCCTACGAGCAGTACTTC. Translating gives CASSQVPTGRSSYEQYF.

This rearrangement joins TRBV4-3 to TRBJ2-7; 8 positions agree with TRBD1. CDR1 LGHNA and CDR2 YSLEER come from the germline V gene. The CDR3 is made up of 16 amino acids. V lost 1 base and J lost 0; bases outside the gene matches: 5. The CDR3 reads CASSQGLGTGSYEQYF. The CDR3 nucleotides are TGCGCCAGCAGCCAAGGTTTAGGGACAGGCTCCTACGAGCAGTACTTC.

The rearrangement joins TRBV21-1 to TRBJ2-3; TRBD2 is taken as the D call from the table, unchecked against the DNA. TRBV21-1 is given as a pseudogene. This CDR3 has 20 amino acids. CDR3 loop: CASSKRGLAEMGRSTDTQYF. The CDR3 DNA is TGTGCCAGCAGCAAGAGGGGACTAGCGGAGATGGGTAGGAGCACAGATACGCAGTATTTT.

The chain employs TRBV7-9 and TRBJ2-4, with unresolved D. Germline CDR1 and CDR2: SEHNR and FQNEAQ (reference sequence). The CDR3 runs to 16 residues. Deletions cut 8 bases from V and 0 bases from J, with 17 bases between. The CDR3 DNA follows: TGTGCCAGCTTCCCTCCGCTCGGCCTAGCCAAAAACATTCAGTACTTC. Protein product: CASFPPLGLAKNIQYF.

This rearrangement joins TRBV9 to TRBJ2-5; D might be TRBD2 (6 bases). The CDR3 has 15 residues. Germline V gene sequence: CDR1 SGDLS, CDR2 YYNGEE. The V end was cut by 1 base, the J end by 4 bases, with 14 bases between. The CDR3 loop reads CASSVSGDPIETQYF. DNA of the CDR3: TGTGCCAGCAGCGTATCGGGAGACCCAATAGAGACCCAGTACTTC. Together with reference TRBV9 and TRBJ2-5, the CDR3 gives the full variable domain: DSGVTQTPKHLITATGQRVTLRCSPRSGDLSVYWYQQSLDQGLQFLIQYYNGEERAKGNILERFSAQQFPDLHSELNLSSLELGDSALYFCASSVSGDPIETQYFGPGTRLLVL.

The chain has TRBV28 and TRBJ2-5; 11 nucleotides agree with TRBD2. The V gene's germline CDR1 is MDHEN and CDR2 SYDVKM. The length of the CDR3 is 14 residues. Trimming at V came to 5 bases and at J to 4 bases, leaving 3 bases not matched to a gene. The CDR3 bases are TGTGCCAGCAGTCCCCTAGCGGGAGGAGAGACCCAGTACTTC. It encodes CASSPLAGGETQYF. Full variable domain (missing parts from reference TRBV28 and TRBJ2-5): DVKVTQSSRYLVKRTGEKVFLECVQDMDHENMFWYRQDPGLGLRLIYFSYDVKMKEKGDIPEGYSVSREKKERFSLILESASTNQTSMYLCASSPLAGGETQYFGPGTRLLVL.

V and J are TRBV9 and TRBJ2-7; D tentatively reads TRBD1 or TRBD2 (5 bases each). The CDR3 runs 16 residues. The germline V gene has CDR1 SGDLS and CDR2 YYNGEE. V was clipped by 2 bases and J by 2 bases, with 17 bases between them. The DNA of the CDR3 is TGTGCCAGCAGCGTCTCTTCCGGGACCGCTACCTACGAGCAGTACTTC. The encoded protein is CASSVSSGTATYEQYF.

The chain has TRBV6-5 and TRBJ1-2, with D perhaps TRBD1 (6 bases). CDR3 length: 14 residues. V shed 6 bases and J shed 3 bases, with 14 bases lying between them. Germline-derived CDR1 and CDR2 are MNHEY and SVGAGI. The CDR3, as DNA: TGTGCCAGCAGCCCCCTGGACAGCTACTATGGCTACACCTTC. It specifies CASSPLDSYYGYTF.